This T cell receptor beta chain was captured by sequencing in a study of control samples from healthy donors and cancer patients. Using immunoSEQ multiplex PCR, the repertoire was profiled, and TCRdb retains in-frame clones only, with some absent. This table holds tens of thousands of clones, roughly 91% found once. The V gene's germline CDR1 is KGHSH and CDR2 LQKENI. The CDR3 runs to 14 residues. V shed 4 bases, J shed 7 bases, and the junction held 4 bases outside the gene matches. The sequencing input was PBMCs. The clonotype originates from a woman aged 45 to 65 with colorectal cancer. The chain joins TRBV18 to TRBJ1-6, with TRBD1 matching 7 bases. This chain's CDR3 is CASSLGTENSPLHF. CDR3 sequence (DNA): TGTGCCAGCTCACTCGGGACAGAAAATTCACCCCTCCACTTT. Complete variable domain (other parts from reference TRBV18 and TRBJ1-6): NAGVMQNPRHLVRRRGQEARLRCSPMKGHSHVYWYRQLPEEGLKFMVYLQKENIIDESGMPKERFSAEFPKEGPSILRIQQVVRGDSAAYFCASSLGTENSPLHFGNGTRLTVT.